These 7 T cell receptor beta chains were all obtained from the same sample, sequenced in a study of early T cells in non-severe SARS-CoV-2 infection. MiXCR was run by TCRdb on the 5' RACE reads, yielding one entry per CDR3 protein. In the table there are about 64,000 distinct CDR3 sequences, 20% to 25% of which are singletons. The sequencing used whole blood, collected at baseline. Receptor source: an adult who was a healthcare worker with PCR-confirmed SARS-CoV-2 infection or an uninfected control (not recorded which).

This clonotype has only a few counts. V is TRBV7-8 and J is TRBJ2-7; the match to TRBD1 covers 9 bases. Looked up from germline, CDR1 is SGHVS and CDR2 is FQNEAQ. V lost 5 bases to trimming and J lost 6 bases; unmatched junction nucleotides: 8. This CDR3 spans 14 amino acids. The DNA for the CDR3 is TGTGCCAGCAGCAAGCGGGACAGGGAGGGCGAGCAGTACTTC. Its translation is CASSKRDREGEQYF.

This clonotype came up a few times. The gene calls are TRBV7-2 and TRBJ2-3; D ambiguous. Germline CDR1 SGHTA, CDR2 FQGNSA. This CDR3 is 12 amino acids long. V lost 3 bases and J 6 bases, leaving 7 bases between the germline ends. The CDR3 is CASSFGADTQYF. In DNA form, the CDR3 reads TGTGCCAGCAGCTTTGGTGCGGATACGCAGTATTTT.

This clonotype was counted ten times or more. This chain connects TRBV7-9 to TRBJ2-3, with 10 bases that match TRBD2. The V gene's germline CDR1 is SEHNR and CDR2 FQNEAQ (reference sequence). V was pared by 6 bases and J by 1 base, with 4 bases of the junction left unmatched. The length of the CDR3 is 15 residues. CDR3 sequence reads: CASRSGTSGTDTQYF. The CDR3 DNA reads as TGTGCCAGCAGATCCGGGACTAGCGGCACAGATACGCAGTATTTT.

This clonotype was seen at least ten times. The rearrangement links TRBV4-2 to TRBJ2-2; 8 nucleotides agree with TRBD1. The V and J ends lost 4 bases and 5 bases, in that order; junction bases with no gene match: 3. The CDR3 consists of 14 residues. CDR1 and CDR2 (germline): LGHNA, YNFKEQ. The DNA of the CDR3 is TGTGCCAGCAGCCCCGGACAGGGTACCGGGGAGCTGTTTTTT. It codes for CASSPGQGTGELFF.

There are a few counts of this clonotype. This sequence joins TRBV11-3 and TRBJ2-5, with D tentatively TRBD1 or TRBD2 (5 bases each). Germline CDR1 reads SGHNT; CDR2 reads YENEEA. The CDR3 length is 14 residues. V was cut by 4 bases and J by 2 bases, with 11 bases left in between. Written as DNA, the CDR3 is TGTGCCAGCAGCTCCTGGGACCATCAAGAGACCCAGTACTTC. Its translation is CASSSWDHQETQYF.

This clonotype came up many times. The V and J genes are TRBV7-2 and TRBJ2-1; no clear D. Per germline, CDR1 SGHTA and CDR2 FQGNSA. V was clipped by 7 bases and J by 13 bases, with 14 bases between them. This CDR3 contains 11 residues. CDR3 DNA sequence: TGTGCCAGCACCTTGGGTACTCATCAGTTCTTC. This sequence encodes CASTLGTHQFF. Together with reference TRBV7-2 and TRBJ2-1, the CDR3 gives the full variable domain: GAGVSQSPSNKVTEKGKDVELRCDPISGHTALYWYRQSLGQGLEFLIYFQGNSAPDKSGLPSDRFSAERTGGSVSTLTIQRTQQEDSAVYLCASTLGTHQFFGPGTRLTVL.

This clonotype was seen only a few times. This chain uses TRBV20-1 with TRBJ2-1; perhaps TRBD2 as D (6 bases). In germline, CDR1 is DFQATT, CDR2 SNEGSKA (reference sequence). V lost 4 bases, J lost 4 bases, and 14 bases lay in between. The CDR3 is 14 residues long. The CDR3 nucleotides are TGCAGTGCTAAACACCGGGGAGGATACAATGAGCAGTTCTTC. Amino acid sequence: CSAKHRGGYNEQFF.